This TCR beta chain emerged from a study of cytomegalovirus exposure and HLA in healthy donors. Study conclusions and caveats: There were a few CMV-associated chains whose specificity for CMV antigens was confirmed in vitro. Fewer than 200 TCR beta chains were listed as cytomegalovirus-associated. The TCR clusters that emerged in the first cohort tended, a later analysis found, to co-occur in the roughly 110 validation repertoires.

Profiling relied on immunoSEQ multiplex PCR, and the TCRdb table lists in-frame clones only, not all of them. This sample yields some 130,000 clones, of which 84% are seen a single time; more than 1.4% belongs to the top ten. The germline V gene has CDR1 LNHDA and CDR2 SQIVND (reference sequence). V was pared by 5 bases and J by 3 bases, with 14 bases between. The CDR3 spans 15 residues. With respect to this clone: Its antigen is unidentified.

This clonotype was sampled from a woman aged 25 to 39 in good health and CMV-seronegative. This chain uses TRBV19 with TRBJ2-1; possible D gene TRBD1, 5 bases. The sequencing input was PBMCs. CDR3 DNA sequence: TGTGCCAGTAGTCCGACAGCCGCCCTCTACAATGAGCAGTTCTTC. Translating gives CASSPTAALYNEQFF.